Each of the 17 T cell receptor beta chains below was sequenced from the same sample in a study of blood T cell repertoires in COVID-19. The repertoire was sequenced with immunoSEQ multiplex PCR; TCRdb's copy has only in-frame clones and lacks some. The sample lists just over 300,000 clones, 86% occurring once. The source material was PBMCs or T cells enriched from blood (not recorded which). These receptors all come from a man under 40 who had recovered from COVID-19.

The chain recombines TRBV10-3 with TRBJ2-7; tentatively, D is TRBD1 (6 bases). The CDR3 loop spans 17 amino acids. Germline assignment: CDR1 ENHRY and CDR2 SYGVKD. Trimming stripped 2 bases from V and 1 base from J, with 18 bases between. The CDR3 spells CAISEPGRTDASYEQYF. DNA for the CDR3: TGTGCCATCAGTGAGCCGGGTAGGACAGACGCATCCTACGAGCAGTACTTC.

The CDR3 reads CASSSLQGEIGEKLFF. The CDR3 DNA sequence: TGTGCCAGCAGTTCGCTACAGGGTGAAATAGGGGAAAAACTGTTTTTT. The rearrangement uses TRBV28 and TRBJ1-4; possibly TRBD1 for D (6 bases). The germline V gene has CDR1 MDHEN and CDR2 SYDVKM. This CDR3 is 16 amino acids long. V was shortened by 4 bases and J by 8 bases, with 20 bases between the two germline ends.

This clone has just a few counts. This rearrangement joins TRBV11-3 to TRBJ1-2; 8 nucleotides line up with TRBD1. The CDR3 consists of 14 residues. V lost 5 bases, J lost 4 bases, and 6 bases stayed unmatched. CDR1 and CDR2 (germline): SGHNT, YENEEA. This chain's CDR3 is CASSLQGGRYGYTF. In DNA form, the CDR3 reads TGTGCCAGCAGCCTACAGGGGGGCCGCTATGGCTACACCTTC.

The chain is built from TRBV5-8 and TRBJ1-2; 7 positions agree with TRBD1. Germline lookup yields CDR1 SGHTS and CDR2 YDEGEE. Trimming at V came to 3 bases and at J to 2 bases, leaving 10 bases not matched to a gene. The CDR3 contains 16 residues. The CDR3 spells CASSSRPGQRNYGYTF. DNA of the CDR3: TGTGCCAGCAGCTCTCGCCCGGGACAGCGGAACTATGGCTACACCTTC.

The V call is TRBV11-2, the J call TRBJ2-2; 9 nucleotides align to TRBD2. This CDR3 is 16 amino acids long. V lost 3 bases to trimming and J lost 4 bases; unmatched junction nucleotides: 6. Looked up from germline, CDR1 is SGHAT and CDR2 is FQNNGV. CDR3 DNA: TGTGCCAGCAGCTTGGCGGGAGGGCCTGGCACCGGGGAGCTGTTTTTT. This translates into CASSLAGGPGTGELFF.

V usage is TRBV6-6 and J usage is TRBJ2-5, with 9 bases that match TRBD1. This CDR3 contains 16 residues. The V segment lost 5 bases and the J segment 4 bases; nucleotides outside the gene matches: 11. Germline lookup yields CDR1 MNHNY and CDR2 SVGAGI (reference sequence). The CDR3 nucleotides are TGTGCCAGCAGTCGACCGCCGGGACAGGGTCGAGAGACCCAGTACTTC. Translating gives CASSRPPGQGRETQYF.

The chain uses TRBV6-6 and TRBJ2-2; the D is unclear. This CDR3 has 13 residues. Germline CDR1 MNHNY, CDR2 SVGAGI (reference sequence). Trimming shortened V by 2 bases and J by 6 bases, and 7 bases separated the two germline ends. As DNA, the CDR3 is TGTGCCAGCAGTTACCAGATGCCCGGGGAGCTGTTTTTT. It specifies CASSYQMPGELFF.

This rearrangement joins TRBV6-5 to TRBJ2-7; TRBD1 might be the D (6 bases). Germline-derived CDR1 and CDR2 are MNHEY and SVGAGI. Trimming stripped 0 bases from V and 3 bases from J, with 12 bases between. This CDR3 is 15 amino acids long. This CDR3 reads CASSYSMGAVYEQYF. In DNA form, the CDR3 reads TGTGCCAGCAGTTACTCGATGGGGGCTGTCTACGAGCAGTACTTC.

This chain joins TRBV2 and TRBJ2-4; D possibly corresponds to TRBD1 (5 bases). V lost 7 bases and J 5 bases, leaving 21 bases between the germline ends. This CDR3 contains 16 residues. From germline, CDR1 is SNHLY and CDR2 FYNNEI. The chain's CDR3 is CASNPGWVRFENIQYF. CDR3 DNA: TGTGCCAGCAACCCAGGGTGGGTGCGGTTCGAAAACATTCAGTACTTC.

This sequence joins TRBV7-9 and TRBJ1-1, with 10 bases identical to TRBD1. The germline gives CDR1 SEHNR, CDR2 FQNEAQ (reference sequence). This CDR3 spans 16 amino acids. J gave up 3 bases and V 5 bases, and 9 bases lay outside the gene matches. The chain's CDR3 is CASSHRPGTGDTEAFF. In nucleotides, the CDR3 is TGTGCCAGCAGCCACCGCCCCGGGACAGGGGACACTGAAGCTTTCTTT.

The chain is built from TRBV6-5 and TRBJ1-4; 7 bases fit TRBD1. The germline V gene has CDR1 MNHEY and CDR2 SVGAGI. V lost 6 bases to trimming and J lost 10 bases; unmatched junction nucleotides: 8. The CDR3 is 13 amino acids. The CDR3 loop reads CASSETGLVKLFF. The CDR3 nucleotides are TGTGCCAGCAGCGAGACAGGGCTCGTAAAACTGTTTTTT.

The genes are TRBV30 and TRBJ2-1, with 7 bases identical to TRBD1. Germline-derived CDR1 and CDR2 are GTSNPN and SVGIG (reference sequence). The CDR3 runs to 14 residues. Trimming at V came to 4 bases and at J to 0 bases, leaving 3 bases not matched to a gene. CDR3 in amino acids: CAWTRTGSYNEQFF. CDR3 nucleotide sequence: TGTGCCTGGACCCGGACAGGCTCCTACAATGAGCAGTTCTTC.

The V gene is TRBV9, the J gene TRBJ2-5, with 8 bases that match TRBD1. Germline-derived CDR1 and CDR2 are SGDLS and YYNGEE. The CDR3 is made up of 16 amino acids. Unmatched junction bases numbered 6, after V lost 0 bases and J lost 2 bases. Here the CDR3 DNA reads TGTGCCAGCAGCGTAGCAACAGGGGGAGGACAAGAGACCCAGTACTTC. Encoded protein: CASSVATGGGQETQYF.

In its sample, this clone was seen once. The chain uses TRBV6-5 and TRBJ1-3; 7 positions agree with TRBD1. V lost 0 bases, J lost 4 bases, and 3 bases stayed unmatched. The CDR3 is 15 amino acids. Germline V gene sequence: CDR1 MNHEY, CDR2 SVGAGI. CDR3 nucleotides: TGTGCCAGCAGTTACTCGATGGGACAGGGAAACACCATATATTTT. It is translated as CASSYSMGQGNTIYF.

The chain combines TRBV12-3 or TRBV12-4 with TRBJ1-2, with D uncertain. The CDR3 is made up of 13 amino acids. The V end was cut by 5 bases, the J end by 1 base, with 8 bases between. The DNA for the CDR3 is TGTGCCAGCAGTCCCGGGGTTAACTATGGCTACACCTTC. This codes for CASSPGVNYGYTF.

CDR3: CASSEQGWGYTF. For the CDR3, the DNA is TGTGCCAGCAGTGAACAGGGGTGGGGCTACACCTTC. The chain joins TRBV6-1 to TRBJ1-2; perhaps TRBD1 as D (6 bases). V lost 2 bases and J 8 bases, leaving 9 bases between the germline ends. Germline CDR1 reads MNHNS; CDR2 reads SASEGT. CDR3 length: 12 residues.

CDR3: CASFSEGNYEQYF. The CDR3 nucleotides are TGTGCCAGCTTTAGCGAGGGAAACTACGAGCAGTACTTC. The chain employs TRBV6-5 and TRBJ2-7; maybe TRBD2 (5 bases). V lost 8 bases and J 3 bases, leaving 14 bases between the germline ends. Germline V gene data show CDR1 as MNHEY and CDR2 as SVGAGI. The CDR3 totals 13 residues.